This TCR beta chain emerged from a study of T cell clonality in common variable immunodeficiency. Whole-study results and caveats: What drives increased CVID clonality needs T cell subpopulation sequencing.

This CDR3 is built from 19 residues. The V end lost 0 bases, the J end lost 0 bases, and 17 bases lay between the germline ends. Germline assignment: CDR1 LGHNA and CDR2 YNFKEQ. Clones were read by immunoSEQ multiplex PCR, and TCRdb kept only the in-frame ones, dropping some. This sample carries about 64,000 clones, none of them present only once. Many counts were recorded for this clone. Antigen specificity is unknown. Read coverage stops 3 residues before the CDR3 terminus; the germline J gene supplies the remainder. Sequenced material: peripheral blood mononuclear cells. The rearrangement links TRBV4-2 to TRBJ2-2; D might be TRBD2 (5 bases). The receptor was derived from a person aged 18 to 69 in good health. Incomplete CDR3 DNA: TGTGCCAGCAGCCAAGAAATTGGTGGGAGCGGCGCGAACACCGGGGAG. Protein product: CASSQEIGGSGANTGE. The entire CDR3 reads CASSQEIGGSGANTGELFF.